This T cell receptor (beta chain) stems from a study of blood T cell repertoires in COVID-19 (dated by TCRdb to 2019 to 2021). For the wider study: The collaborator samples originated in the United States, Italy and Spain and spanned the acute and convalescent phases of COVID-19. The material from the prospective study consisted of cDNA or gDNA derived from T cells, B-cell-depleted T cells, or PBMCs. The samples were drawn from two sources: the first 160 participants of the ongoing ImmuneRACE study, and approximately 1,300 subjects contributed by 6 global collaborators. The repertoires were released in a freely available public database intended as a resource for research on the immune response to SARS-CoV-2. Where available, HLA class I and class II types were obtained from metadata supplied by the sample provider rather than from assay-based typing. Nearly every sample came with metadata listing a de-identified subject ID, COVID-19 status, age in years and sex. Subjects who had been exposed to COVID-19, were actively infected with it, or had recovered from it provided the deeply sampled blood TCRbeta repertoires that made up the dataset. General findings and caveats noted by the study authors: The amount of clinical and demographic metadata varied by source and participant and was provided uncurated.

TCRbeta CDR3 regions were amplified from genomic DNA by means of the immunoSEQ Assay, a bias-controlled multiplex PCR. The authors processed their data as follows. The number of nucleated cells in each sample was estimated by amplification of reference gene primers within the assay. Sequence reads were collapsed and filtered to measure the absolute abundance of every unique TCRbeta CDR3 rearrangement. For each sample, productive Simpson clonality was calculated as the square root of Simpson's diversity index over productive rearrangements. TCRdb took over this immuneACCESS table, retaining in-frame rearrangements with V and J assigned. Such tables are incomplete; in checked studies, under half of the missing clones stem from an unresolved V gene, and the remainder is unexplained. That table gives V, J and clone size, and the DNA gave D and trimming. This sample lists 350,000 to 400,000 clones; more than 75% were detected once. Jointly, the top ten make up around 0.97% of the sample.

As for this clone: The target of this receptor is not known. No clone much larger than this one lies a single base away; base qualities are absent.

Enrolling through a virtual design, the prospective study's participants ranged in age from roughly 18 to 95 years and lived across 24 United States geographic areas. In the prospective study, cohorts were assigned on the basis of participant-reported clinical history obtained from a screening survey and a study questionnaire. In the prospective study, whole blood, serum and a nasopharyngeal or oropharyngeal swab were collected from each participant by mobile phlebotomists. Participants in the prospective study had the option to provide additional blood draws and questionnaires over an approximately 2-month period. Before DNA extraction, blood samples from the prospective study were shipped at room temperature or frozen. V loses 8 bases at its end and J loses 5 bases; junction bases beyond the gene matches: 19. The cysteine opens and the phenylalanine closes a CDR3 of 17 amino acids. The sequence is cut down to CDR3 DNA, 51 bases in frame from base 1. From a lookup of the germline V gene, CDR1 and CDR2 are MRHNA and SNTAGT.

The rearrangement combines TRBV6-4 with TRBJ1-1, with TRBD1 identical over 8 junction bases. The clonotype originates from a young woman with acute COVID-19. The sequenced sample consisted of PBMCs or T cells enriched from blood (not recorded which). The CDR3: CASGEIGEQGVGTEAFF. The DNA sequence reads TGTGCCAGCGGGGAGATAGGGGAACAGGGGGTAGGGACTGAAGCTTTCTTT.